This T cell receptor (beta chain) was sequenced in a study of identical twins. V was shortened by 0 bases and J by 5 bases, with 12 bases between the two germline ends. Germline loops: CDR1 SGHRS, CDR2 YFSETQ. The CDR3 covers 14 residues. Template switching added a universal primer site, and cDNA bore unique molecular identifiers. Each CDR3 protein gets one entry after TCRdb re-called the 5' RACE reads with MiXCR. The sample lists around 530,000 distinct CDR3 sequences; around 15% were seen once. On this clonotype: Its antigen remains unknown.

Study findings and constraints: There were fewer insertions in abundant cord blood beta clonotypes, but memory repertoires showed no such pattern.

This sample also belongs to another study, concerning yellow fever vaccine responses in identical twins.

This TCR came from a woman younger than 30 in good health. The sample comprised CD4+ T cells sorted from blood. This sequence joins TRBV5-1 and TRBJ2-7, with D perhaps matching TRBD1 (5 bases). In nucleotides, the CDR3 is TGCGCCAGCAGCTTGGAGCGTCAGGGCCACGAGCAGTACTTC. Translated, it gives CASSLERQGHEQYF.